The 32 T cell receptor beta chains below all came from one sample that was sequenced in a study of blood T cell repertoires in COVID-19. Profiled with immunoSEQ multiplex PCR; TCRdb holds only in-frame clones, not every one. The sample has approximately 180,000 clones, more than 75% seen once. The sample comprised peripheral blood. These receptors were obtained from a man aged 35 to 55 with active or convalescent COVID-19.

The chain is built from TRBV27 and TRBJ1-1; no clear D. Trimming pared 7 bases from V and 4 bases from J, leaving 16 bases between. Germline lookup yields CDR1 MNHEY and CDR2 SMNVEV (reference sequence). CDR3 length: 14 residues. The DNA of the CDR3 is TGTGCCAGCACCCCTTTGGCGGGTGGCACTGAAGCTTTCTTT. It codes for CASTPLAGGTEAFF.

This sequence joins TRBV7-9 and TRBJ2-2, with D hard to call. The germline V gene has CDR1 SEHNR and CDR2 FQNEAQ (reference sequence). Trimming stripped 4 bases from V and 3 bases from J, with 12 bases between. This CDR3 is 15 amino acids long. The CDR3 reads CASSSRNGDTGELFF. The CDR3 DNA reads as TGTGCCAGCAGCTCCCGGAACGGAGACACCGGGGAGCTGTTTTTT.

The CDR3, as DNA: TGTGCCATCGGACCTAGCGGGGGGGCGGGAAATGAGCAGTTCTTC. It is translated as CAIGPSGGAGNEQFF. This chain uses TRBV10-3 with TRBJ2-1; 12 bases are a match to TRBD2. V shed 8 bases and J 7 bases; nucleotides not matched to a gene: 9. The CDR3 extends over 15 amino acids. Germline V CDR1 and CDR2: ENHRY, SYGVKD.

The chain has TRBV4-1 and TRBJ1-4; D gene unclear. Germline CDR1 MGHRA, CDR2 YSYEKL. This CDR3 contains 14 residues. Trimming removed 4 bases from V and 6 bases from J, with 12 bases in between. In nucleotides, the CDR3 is TGCGCCAGCAGCCCTCGTGGCAGTGATGAAAAACTGTTTTTT. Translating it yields CASSPRGSDEKLFF.

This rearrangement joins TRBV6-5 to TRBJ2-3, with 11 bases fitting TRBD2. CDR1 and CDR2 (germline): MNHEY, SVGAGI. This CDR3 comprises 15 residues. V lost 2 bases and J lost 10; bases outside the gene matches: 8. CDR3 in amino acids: CASSYLLAGGDPQYF. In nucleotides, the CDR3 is TGTGCCAGCAGTTACCTGTTAGCGGGGGGGGACCCGCAGTATTTT.

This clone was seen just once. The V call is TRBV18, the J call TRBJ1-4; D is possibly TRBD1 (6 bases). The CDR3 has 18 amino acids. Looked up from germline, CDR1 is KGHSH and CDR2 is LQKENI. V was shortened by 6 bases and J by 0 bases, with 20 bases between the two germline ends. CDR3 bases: TGTGCCAGCTCGCTTAGGAGAACAGGGCTTGCAACTAATGAAAAACTGTTTTTT. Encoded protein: CASSLRRTGLATNEKLFF.

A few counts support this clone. The CDR3 loop reads CASSLAAGENSPLHF. Here the CDR3 DNA reads TGCGCCAGCAGCTTGGCGGCAGGGGAAAATTCACCCCTCCACTTT. The chain carries TRBV5-1 and TRBJ1-6, with D maybe TRBD1 (6 bases). The germline CDR1 and CDR2 sequences are SGHRS and YFSETQ. This CDR3 is built from 15 residues. Trimming took 0 bases from V and 7 from J, leaving 11 bases between them. The variable domain in full, completed from reference TRBV5-1 and TRBJ1-6, reads KAGVTQTPRYLIKTRGQQVTLSCSPISGHRSVSWYQQTPGQGLQFLFEYFSETQRNKGNFPGRFSGRQFSNSRSEMNVSTLELGDSALYLCASSLAAGENSPLHFGNGTRLTVT.

CDR3 sequence (DNA): TGTGCCAGCAGTAACGACAGGGTCCCCTACAATGAGCAGTTCTTC. It encodes CASSNDRVPYNEQFF. The rearrangement links TRBV27 to TRBJ2-1; 7 bases are shared with TRBD1. The CDR3 covers 15 residues. Trimming took 5 bases from V and 2 from J; bases not matched to a gene: 6. Germline CDR1 and CDR2: MNHEY and SMNVEV (reference sequence).

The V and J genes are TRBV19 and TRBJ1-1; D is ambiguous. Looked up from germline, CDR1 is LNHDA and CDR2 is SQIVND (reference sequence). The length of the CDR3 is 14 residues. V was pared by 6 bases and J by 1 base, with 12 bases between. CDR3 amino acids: CASSQLYRNTEAFF. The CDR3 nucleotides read TGTGCCAGTAGCCAATTATACAGGAACACTGAAGCTTTCTTT.

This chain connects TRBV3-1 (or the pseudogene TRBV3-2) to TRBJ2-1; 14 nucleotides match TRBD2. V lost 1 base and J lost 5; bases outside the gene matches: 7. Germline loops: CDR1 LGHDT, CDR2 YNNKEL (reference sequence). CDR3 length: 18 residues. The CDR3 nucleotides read TGTGCCAGCAGCCAAGCCCGGACTAGCGGGGGGTCAAACAATGAGCAGTTCTTC. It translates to CASSQARTSGGSNNEQFF.

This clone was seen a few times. CDR3 loop: CASSGTWSYNEQFF. In nucleotides, the CDR3 is TGTGCCAGTTCCGGGACATGGTCCTACAATGAGCAGTTCTTC. The chain uses TRBV2 and TRBJ2-1, with a possible D match to TRBD1 (6 bases). The germline V gene encodes CDR1 SNHLY and CDR2 FYNNEI. The CDR3 has 14 amino acids. Trimming cost V 9 bases and J 1 base, with 13 bases left between them.

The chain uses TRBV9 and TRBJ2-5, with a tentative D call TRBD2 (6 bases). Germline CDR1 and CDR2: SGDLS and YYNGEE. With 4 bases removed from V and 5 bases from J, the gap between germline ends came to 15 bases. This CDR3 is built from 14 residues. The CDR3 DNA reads TGTGCCAGCAGCCCCTCGGGGGTTGAGGAGACCCAGTACTTC. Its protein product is CASSPSGVEETQYF. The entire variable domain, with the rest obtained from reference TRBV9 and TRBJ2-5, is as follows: DSGVTQTPKHLITATGQRVTLRCSPRSGDLSVYWYQQSLDQGLQFLIQYYNGEERAKGNILERFSAQQFPDLHSELNLSSLELGDSALYFCASSPSGVEETQYFGPGTRLLVL.

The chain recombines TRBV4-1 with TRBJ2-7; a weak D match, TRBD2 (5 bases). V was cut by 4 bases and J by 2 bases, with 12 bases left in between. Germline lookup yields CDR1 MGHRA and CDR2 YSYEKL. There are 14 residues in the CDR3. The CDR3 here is CASSLKDLTYEQYF. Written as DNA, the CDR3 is TGCGCCAGCAGCCTCAAGGACTTGACCTACGAGCAGTACTTC.

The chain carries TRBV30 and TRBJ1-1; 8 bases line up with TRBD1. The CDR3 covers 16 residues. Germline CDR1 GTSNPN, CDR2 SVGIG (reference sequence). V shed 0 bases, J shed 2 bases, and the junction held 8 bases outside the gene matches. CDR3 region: CAWSVQSGGSNTEAFF. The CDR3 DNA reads TGTGCCTGGAGTGTTCAGTCAGGGGGCTCTAACACTGAAGCTTTCTTT.

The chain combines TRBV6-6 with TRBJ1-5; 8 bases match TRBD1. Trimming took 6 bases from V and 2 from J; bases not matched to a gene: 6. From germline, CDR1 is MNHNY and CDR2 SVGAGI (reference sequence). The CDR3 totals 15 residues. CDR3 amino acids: CASSQQGGGNQPQHF. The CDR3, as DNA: TGTGCCAGCAGCCAACAGGGGGGTGGCAATCAGCCCCAGCATTTT.

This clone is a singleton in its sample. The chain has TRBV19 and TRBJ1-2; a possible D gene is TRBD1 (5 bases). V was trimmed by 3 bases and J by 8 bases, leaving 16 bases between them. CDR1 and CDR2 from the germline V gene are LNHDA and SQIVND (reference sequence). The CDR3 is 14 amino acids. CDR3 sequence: CASSILGREKGYTF. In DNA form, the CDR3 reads TGTGCCAGTAGTATCCTGGGCAGGGAAAAAGGCTACACCTTC.

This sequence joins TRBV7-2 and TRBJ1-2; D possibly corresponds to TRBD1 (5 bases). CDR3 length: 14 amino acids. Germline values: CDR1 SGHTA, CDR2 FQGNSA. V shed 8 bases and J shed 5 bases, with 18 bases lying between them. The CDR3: CASESTRGMYGYTF. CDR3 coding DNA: TGTGCCAGCGAGTCAACCCGGGGGATGTATGGCTACACCTTC.

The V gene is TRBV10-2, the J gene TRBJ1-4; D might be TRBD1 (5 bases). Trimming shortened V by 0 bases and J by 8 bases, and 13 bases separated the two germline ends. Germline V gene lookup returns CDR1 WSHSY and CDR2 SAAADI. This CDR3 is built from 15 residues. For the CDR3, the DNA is TGCGCCAGCAGTGAGTCAGGGTACGCAGGGGAAAAACTGTTTTTT. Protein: CASSESGYAGEKLFF.

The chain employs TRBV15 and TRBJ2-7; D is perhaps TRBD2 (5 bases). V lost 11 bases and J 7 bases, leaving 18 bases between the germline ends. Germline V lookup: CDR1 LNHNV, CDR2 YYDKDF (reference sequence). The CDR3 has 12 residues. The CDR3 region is CASLRAAKEQYF. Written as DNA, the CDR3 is TGTGCCTCGCTGAGGGCCGCGAAGGAGCAGTACTTC.

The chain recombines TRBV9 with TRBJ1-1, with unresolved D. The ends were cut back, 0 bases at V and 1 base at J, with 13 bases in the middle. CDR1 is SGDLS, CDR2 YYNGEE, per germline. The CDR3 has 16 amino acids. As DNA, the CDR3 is TGTGCCAGCAGCGTAGTAGGTCGGCGGGGGAACACTGAAGCTTTCTTT. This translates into CASSVVGRRGNTEAFF.

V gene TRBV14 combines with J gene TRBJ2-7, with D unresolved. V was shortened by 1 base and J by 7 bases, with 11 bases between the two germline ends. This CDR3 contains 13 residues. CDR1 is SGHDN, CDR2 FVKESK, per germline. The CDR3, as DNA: TGTGCCAGCAGCCAAGTACCGGGTAAGGAGCAGTACTTC. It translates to CASSQVPGKEQYF.

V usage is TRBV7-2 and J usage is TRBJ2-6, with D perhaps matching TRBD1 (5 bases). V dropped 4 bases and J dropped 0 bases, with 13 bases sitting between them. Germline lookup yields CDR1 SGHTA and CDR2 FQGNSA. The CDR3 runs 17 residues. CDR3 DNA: TGTGCCAGCAGCTACCAGGGTTTCGCCTCTGGGGCCAACGTCCTGACTTTC. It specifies CASSYQGFASGANVLTF.

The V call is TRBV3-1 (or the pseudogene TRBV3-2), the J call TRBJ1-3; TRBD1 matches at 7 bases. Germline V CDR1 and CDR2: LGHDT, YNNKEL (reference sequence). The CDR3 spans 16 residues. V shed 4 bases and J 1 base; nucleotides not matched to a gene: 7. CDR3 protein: CASSPQTGWSGNTIYF. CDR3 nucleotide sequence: TGTGCCAGCAGCCCTCAGACAGGGTGGTCTGGAAACACCATATATTTT.

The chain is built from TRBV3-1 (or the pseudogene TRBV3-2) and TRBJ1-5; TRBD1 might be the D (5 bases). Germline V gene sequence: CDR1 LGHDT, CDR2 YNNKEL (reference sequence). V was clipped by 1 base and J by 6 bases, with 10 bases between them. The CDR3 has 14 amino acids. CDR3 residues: CASSQAGLGQPQHF. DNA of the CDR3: TGTGCCAGCAGCCAAGCAGGGTTGGGTCAGCCCCAGCATTTT.

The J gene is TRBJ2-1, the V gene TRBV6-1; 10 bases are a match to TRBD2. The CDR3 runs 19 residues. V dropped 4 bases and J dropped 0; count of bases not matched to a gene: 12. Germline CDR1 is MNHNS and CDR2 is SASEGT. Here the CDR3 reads CASSGTSGELRSSYNEQFF. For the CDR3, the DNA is TGTGCCAGCAGTGGGACTAGCGGAGAACTCCGTAGCTCCTACAATGAGCAGTTCTTC.

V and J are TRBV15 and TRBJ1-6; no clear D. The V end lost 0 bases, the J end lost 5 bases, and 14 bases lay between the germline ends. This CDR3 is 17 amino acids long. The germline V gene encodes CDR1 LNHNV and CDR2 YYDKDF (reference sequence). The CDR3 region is CATSRDLYRDNNSPLHF. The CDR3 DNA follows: TGTGCCACCAGCAGAGATCTCTACAGAGATAATAATTCACCCCTCCACTTT.

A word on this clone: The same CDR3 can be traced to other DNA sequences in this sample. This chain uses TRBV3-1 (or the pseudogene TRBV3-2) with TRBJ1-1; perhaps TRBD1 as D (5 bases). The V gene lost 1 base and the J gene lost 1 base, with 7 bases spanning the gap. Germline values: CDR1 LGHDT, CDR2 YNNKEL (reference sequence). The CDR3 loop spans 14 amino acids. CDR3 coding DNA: TGTGCCAGCAGCCAAGGGGGCAAGAACACTGAAGCTTTCTTT. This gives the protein CASSQGGKNTEAFF.

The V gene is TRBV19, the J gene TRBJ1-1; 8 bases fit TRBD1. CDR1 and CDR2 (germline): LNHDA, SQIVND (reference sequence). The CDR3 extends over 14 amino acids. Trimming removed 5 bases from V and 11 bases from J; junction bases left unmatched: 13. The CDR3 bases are TGTGCCAGTAGTCATCCCGGACAGGGTGGGTCGGCTTTCTTT. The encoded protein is CASSHPGQGGSAFF. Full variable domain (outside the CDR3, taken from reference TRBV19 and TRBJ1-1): DGGITQSPKYLFRKEGQNVTLSCEQNLNHDAMYWYRQDPGQGLRLIYYSQIVNDFQKGDIAEGYSVSREKKESFPLTVTSAQKNPTAFYLCASSHPGQGGSAFFGQGTRLTVV.

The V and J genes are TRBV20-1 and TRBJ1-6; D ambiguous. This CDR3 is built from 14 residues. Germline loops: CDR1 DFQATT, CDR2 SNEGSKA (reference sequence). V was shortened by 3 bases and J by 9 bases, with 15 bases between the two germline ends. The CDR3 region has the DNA TGCAGTGCTAGTAATCGGCAGGATCTTTCACCCCTCCACTTT. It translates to CSASNRQDLSPLHF.

In nucleotides, the CDR3 is TGCGCCAGCAGCCAAGTAGGGGTAGAGACCCAGTACTTC. Its translation is CASSQVGVETQYF. V usage is TRBV4-1 and J usage is TRBJ2-5; D might be TRBD1 (5 bases). Germline V CDR1 and CDR2: MGHRA, YSYEKL. V was trimmed by 1 base and J by 4 bases, leaving 7 bases between them. The CDR3 is 13 residues long.

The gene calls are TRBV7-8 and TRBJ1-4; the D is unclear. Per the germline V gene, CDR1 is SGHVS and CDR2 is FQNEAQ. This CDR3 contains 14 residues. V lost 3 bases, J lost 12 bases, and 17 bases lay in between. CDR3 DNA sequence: TGTGCCAGCAGCTTCGGTCCGGGATACGGGGAACTGTTTTTT. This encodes CASSFGPGYGELFF. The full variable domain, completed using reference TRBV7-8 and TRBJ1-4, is GAGVSQSPRYKVAKRGQDVALRCDPISGHVSLFWYQQALGQGPEFLTYFQNEAQLDKSGLPSDRFFAERPEGSVSTLKIQRTQQEDSAVYLCASSFGPGYGELFFGSGTQLSVL.

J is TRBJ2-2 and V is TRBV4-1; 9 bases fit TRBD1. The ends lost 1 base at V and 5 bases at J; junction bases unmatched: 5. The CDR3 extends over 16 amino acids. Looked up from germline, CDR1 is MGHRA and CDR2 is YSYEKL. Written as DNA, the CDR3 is TGCGCCAGCAGCCAAGGGGACAGGGACGCAACCGGGGAGCTGTTTTTT. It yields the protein CASSQGDRDATGELFF.